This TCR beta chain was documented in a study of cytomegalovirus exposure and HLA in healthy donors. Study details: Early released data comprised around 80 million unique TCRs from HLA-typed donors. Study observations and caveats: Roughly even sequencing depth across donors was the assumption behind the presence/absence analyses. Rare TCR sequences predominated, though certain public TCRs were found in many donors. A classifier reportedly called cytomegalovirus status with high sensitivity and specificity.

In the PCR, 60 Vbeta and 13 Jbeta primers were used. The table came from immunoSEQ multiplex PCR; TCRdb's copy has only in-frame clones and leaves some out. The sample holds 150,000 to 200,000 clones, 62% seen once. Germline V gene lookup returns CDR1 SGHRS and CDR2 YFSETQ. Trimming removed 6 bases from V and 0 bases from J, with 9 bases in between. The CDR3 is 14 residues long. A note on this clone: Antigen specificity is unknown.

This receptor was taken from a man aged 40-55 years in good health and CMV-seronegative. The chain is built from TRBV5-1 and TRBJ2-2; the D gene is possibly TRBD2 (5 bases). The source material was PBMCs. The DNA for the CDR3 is TGCGCCAGCAACCGGGAAACGAACACCGGGGAGCTGTTTTTT. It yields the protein CASNRETNTGELFF.